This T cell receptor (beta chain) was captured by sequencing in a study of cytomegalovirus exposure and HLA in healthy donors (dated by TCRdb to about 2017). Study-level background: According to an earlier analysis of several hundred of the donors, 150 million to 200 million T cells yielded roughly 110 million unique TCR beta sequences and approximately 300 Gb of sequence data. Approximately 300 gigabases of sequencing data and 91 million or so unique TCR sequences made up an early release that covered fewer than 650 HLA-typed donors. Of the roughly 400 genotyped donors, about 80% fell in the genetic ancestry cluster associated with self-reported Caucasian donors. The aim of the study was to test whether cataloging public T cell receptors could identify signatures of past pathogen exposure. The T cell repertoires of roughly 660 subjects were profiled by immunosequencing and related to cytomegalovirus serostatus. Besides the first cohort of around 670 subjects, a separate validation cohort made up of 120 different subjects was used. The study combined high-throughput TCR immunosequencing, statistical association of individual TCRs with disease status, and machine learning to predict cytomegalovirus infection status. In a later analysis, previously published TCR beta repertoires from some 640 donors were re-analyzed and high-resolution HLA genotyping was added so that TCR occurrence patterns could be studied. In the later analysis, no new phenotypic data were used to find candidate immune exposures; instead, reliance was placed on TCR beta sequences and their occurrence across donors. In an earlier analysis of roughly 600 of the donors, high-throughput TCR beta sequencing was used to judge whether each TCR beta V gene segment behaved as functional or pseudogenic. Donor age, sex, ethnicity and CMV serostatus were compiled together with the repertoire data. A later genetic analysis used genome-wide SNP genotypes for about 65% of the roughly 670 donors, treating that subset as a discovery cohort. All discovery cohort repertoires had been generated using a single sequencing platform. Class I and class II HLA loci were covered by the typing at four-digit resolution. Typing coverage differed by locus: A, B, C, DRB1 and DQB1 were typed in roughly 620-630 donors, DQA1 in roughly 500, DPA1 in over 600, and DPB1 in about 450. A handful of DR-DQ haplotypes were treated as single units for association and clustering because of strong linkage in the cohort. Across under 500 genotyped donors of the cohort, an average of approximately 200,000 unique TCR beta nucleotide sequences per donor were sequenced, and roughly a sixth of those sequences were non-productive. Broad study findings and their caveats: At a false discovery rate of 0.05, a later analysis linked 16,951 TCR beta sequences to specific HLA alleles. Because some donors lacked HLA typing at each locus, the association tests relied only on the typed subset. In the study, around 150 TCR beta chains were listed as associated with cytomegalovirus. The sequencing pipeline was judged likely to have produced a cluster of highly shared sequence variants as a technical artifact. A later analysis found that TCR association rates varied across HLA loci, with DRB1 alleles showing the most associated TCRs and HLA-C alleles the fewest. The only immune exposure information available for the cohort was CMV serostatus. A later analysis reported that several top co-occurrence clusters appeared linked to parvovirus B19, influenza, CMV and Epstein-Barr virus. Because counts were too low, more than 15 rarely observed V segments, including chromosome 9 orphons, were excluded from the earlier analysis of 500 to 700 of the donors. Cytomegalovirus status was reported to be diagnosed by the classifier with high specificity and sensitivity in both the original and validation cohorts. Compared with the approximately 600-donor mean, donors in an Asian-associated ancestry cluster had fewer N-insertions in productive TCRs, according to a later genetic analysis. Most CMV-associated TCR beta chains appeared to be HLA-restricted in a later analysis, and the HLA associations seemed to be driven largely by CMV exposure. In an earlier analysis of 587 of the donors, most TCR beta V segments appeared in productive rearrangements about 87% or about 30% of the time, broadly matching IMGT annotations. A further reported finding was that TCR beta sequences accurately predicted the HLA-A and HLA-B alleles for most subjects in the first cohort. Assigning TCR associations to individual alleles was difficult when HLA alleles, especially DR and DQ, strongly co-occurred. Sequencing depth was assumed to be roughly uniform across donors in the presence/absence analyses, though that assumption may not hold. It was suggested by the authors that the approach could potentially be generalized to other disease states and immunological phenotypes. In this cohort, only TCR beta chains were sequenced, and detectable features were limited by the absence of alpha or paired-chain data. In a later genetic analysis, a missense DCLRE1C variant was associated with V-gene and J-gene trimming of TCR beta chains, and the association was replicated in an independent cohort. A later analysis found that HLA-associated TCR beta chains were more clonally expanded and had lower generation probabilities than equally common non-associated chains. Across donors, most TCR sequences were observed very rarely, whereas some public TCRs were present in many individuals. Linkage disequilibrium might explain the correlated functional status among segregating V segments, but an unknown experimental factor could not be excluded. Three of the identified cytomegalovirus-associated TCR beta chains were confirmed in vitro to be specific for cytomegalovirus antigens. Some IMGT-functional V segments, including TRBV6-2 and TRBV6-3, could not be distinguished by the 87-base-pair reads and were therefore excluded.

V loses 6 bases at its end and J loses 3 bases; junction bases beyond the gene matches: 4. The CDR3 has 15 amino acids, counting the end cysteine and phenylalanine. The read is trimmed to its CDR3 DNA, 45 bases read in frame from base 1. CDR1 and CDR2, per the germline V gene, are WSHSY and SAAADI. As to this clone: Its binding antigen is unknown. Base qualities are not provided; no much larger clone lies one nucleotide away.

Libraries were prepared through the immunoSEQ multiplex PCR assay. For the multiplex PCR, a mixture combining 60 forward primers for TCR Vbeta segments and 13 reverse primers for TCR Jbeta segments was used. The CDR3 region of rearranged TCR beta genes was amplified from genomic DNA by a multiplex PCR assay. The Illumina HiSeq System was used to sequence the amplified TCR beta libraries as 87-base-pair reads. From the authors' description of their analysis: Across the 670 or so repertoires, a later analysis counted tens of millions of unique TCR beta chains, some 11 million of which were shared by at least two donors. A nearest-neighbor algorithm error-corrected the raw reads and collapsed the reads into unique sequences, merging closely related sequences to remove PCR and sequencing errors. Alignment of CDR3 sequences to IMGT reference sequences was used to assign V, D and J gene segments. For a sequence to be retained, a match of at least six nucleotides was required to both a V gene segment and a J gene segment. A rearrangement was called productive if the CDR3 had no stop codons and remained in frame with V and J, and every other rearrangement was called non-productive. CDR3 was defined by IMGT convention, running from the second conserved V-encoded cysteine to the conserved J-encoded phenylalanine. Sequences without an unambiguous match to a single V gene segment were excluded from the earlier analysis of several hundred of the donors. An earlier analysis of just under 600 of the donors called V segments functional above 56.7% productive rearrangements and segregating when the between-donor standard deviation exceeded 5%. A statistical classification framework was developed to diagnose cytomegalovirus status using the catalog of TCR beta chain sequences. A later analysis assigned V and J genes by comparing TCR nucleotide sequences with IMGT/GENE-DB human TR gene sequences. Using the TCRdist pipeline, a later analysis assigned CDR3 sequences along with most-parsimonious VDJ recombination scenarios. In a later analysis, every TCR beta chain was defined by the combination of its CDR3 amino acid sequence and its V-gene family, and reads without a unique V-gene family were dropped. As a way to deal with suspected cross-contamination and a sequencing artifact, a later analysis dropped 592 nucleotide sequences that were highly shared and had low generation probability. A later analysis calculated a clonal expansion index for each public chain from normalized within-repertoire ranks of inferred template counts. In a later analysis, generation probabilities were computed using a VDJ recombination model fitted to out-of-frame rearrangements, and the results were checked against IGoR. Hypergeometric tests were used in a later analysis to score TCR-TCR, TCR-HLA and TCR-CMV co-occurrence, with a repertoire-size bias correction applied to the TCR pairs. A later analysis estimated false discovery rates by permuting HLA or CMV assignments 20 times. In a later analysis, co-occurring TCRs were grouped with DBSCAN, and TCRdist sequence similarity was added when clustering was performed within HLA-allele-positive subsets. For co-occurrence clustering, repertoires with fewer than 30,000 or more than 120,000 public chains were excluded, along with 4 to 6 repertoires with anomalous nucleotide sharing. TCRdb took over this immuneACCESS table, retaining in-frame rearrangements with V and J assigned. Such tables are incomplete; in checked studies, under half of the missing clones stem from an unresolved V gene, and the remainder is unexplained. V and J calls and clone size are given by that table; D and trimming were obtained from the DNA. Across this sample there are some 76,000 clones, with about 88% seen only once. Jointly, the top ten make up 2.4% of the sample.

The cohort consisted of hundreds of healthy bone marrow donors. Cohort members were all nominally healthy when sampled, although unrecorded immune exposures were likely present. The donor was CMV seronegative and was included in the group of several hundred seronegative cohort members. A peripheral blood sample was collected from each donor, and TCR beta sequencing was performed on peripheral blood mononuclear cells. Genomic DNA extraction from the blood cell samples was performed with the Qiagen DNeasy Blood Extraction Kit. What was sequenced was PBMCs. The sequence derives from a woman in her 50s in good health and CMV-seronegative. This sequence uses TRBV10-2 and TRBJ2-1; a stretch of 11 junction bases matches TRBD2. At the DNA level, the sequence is TGCGCCAGCAGAGGACTAGCGGGCAACTACAATGAGCAGTTCTTC. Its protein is CASRGLAGNYNEQFF.